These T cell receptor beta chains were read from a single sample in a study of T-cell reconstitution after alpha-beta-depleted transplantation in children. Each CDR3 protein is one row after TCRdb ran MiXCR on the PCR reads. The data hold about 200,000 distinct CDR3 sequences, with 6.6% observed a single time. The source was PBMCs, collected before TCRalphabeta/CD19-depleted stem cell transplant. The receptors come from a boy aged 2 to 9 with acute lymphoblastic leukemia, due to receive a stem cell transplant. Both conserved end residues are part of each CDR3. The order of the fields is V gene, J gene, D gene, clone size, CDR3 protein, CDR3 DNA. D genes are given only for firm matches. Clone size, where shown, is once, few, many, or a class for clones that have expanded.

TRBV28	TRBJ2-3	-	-	CASSSEASTDTQYF	TGTGCCAGCAGTTCAGAGGCCAGCACAGATACGCAGTATTTT
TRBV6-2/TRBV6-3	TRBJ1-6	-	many	CASSYPFGPDNSPLHF	TGTGCCAGCAGTTACCCATTCGGACCCGATAATTCACCCCTCCACTTT
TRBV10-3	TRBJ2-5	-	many	CAISEVARTEETQYF	TGTGCCATCAGTGAGGTGGCAAGAACTGAAGAGACCCAGTACTTC
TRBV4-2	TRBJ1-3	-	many	CASSQAGRSSGNTIYF	TGTGCCAGCAGCCAAGCAGGACGGTCCTCTGGAAACACCATATATTTT
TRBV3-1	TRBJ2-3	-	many	CASSQDRLLTDTQYF	TGTGCCAGCAGCCAAGATCGACTACTCACAGATACGCAGTATTTT
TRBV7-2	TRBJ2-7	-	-	CASTSNSDSYEQYF	TGTGCCAGCACCTCCAATAGCGACTCCTACGAGCAGTACTTC
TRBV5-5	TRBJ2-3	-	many	CASSLGAGWEDTQYF	TGTGCCAGCAGCTTGGGGGCGGGATGGGAAGATACGCAGTATTTT
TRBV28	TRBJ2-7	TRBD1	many	CASSIRQGATYEQYF	TGTGCCAGCAGCATTCGACAGGGGGCTACCTACGAGCAGTACTTC
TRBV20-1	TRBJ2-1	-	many	CSGHTGVTYNEQFF	TGCAGTGGCCATACGGGGGTTACCTACAATGAGCAGTTCTTC
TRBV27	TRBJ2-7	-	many	CASSFAASSYEQYF	TGTGCCAGCAGTTTCGCAGCTAGCTCCTACGAGCAGTACTTC
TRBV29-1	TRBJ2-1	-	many	CSVEGTRSYNEQFF	TGCAGCGTTGAGGGGACCCGCTCCTACAATGAGCAGTTCTTC
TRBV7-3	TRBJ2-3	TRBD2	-	CASSLSSGGAGADTQYF	TGTGCCAGCAGCTTGTCTAGCGGGGGCGCCGGCGCAGATACGCAGTATTTT
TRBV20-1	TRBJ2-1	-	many	CSARGGRNNEQFF	TGCAGTGCTAGGGGGGGCAGGAACAATGAGCAGTTCTTC
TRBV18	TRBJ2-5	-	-	CASSQNPETQYF	TGTGCCAGCTCACAAAACCCAGAGACCCAGTACTTC
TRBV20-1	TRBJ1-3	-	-	CSASQGLSAGNTIYF	TGCAGTGCTAGCCAGGGACTATCAGCTGGAAACACCATATATTTT
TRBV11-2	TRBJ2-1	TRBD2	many	CASSSPRGSGGAPNEQFF	TGTGCCAGCAGCTCCCCCAGGGGAAGCGGGGGGGCCCCCAATGAGCAGTTCTTC
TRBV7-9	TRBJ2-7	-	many	CASSLIEAPYEQYF	TGTGCCAGCAGCTTGATCGAAGCCCCCTACGAGCAGTACTTC
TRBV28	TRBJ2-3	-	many	CASSLGRGDTQYF	TGTGCCAGCAGTTTAGGTCGCGGAGATACGCAGTATTTT
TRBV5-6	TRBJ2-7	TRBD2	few	CASSSPGGWTSGSNEQYF	TGTGCCAGCAGCTCCCCCGGGGGATGGACTAGCGGGAGTAACGAGCAGTACTTC
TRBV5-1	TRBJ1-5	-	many	CASSLAKSPSNQPQHF	TGCGCCAGCAGCTTGGCCAAGAGTCCTAGCAATCAGCCCCAGCATTTT
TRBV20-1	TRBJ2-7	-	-	CSARDTYSSPYEQYF	TGCAGTGCTAGAGATACGTATTCTTCCCCCTACGAGCAGTACTTC
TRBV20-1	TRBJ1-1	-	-	CSARGSANTEAFF	TGCAGTGCTAGAGGGTCGGCGAACACTGAAGCTTTCTTT
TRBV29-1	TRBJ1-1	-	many	CSVFRVHTEAFF	TGCAGCGTTTTTCGGGTACACACTGAAGCTTTCTTT
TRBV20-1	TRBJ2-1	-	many	CSALTPGGRTIYNEQFF	TGCAGTGCCCTCACGCCTGGGGGCAGGACAATATACAATGAGCAGTTCTTC
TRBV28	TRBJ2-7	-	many	CASSLGRLSYEQYF	TGTGCCAGCAGTTTAGGCAGATTATCTTACGAGCAGTACTTC
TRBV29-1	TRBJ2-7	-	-	CSVEDQTGSPSYEQYF	TGCAGCGTTGAAGATCAAACAGGGAGCCCCTCCTACGAGCAGTACTTC
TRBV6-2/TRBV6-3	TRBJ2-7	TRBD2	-	CASSYPILAAIIPKYYEQYF	TGTGCCAGCAGTTACCCGATACTAGCGGCCATTATCCCCAAATACTACGAGCAGTACTTC
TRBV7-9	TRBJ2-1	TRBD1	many	CASSATSDRGEYNEQFF	TGTGCCAGCAGCGCTACAAGCGACAGGGGGGAATACAATGAGCAGTTCTTC
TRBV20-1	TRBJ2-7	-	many	CSAREGGGKQYF	TGCAGTGCTAGAGAGGGAGGGGGCAAGCAGTACTTC
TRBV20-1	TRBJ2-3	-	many	CSEVVVRGDTQYF	TGCAGCGAAGTGGTGGTGAGGGGAGATACGCAGTATTTT
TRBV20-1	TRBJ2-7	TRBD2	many	CSARVAGGPFYEQYF	TGCAGTGCTAGGGTAGCGGGAGGCCCATTCTACGAGCAGTACTTC
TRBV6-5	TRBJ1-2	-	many	CASSYSGSNYGYTF	TGTGCCAGCAGTTATTCAGGGAGTAACTATGGCTACACCTTC
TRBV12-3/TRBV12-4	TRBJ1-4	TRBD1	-	CANSFSTGGEKLFF	TGTGCCAACAGTTTTTCGACAGGGGGTGAAAAACTGTTTTTT
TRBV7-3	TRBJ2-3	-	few	CASSANRDPDTQYF	TGTGCCAGCAGCGCTAACAGGGATCCAGATACGCAGTATTTT
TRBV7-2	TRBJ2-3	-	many	CASSLVRGNTDTQYF	TGTGCCAGCAGCTTAGTCCGGGGCAACACAGATACGCAGTATTTT
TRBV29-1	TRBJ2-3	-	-	CSVEDRGSAPDTQYF	TGCAGCGTTGAAGATCGTGGATCCGCACCCGATACGCAGTATTTT
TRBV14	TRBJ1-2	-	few	CASSQYDVQSDYTF	TGTGCCAGCAGCCAATACGACGTGCAGAGCGACTACACCTTC
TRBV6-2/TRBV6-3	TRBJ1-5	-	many	CASSGPQPQHF	TGTGCCAGCAGCGGACCTCAGCCCCAGCATTTT
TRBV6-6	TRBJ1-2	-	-	CASRTGTYYGYTF	TGTGCCAGCAGGACAGGAACTTACTATGGCTACACCTTC
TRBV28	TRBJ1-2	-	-	CASSLSLGRRLNYGYTF	TGTGCCAGCAGTTTGAGTTTGGGGCGGCGCCTGAACTATGGCTACACCTTC
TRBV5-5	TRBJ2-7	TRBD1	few	CASSFETGYWEQYF	TGTGCCAGCAGCTTCGAGACAGGGTACTGGGAGCAGTACTTC
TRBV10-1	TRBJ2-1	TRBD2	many	CASSGGRADNEQFF	TGCGCCAGCAGCGGCGGGAGGGCCGACAATGAGCAGTTCTTC
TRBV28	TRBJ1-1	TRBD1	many	CASSDRGEAFF	TGTGCCAGCAGCGACAGGGGTGAAGCTTTCTTT
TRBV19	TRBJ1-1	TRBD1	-	CAAISGGGTEAFF	TGTGCCGCAATCTCAGGGGGCGGCACTGAAGCTTTCTTT
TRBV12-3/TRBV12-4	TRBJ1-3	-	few	CASRSTGTGNTIYF	TGTGCCAGCAGGTCAACTGGCACTGGAAACACCATATATTTT
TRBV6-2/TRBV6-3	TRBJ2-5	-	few	CASSYGTSAETGQETQYF	TGTGCCAGCAGTTACGGAACCTCGGCCGAAACGGGGCAAGAGACCCAGTACTTC
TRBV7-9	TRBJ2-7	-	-	CASSFTGAGYEQYF	TGTGCCAGCAGCTTCACCGGGGCCGGCTACGAGCAGTACTTC